This T cell receptor (beta chain) was sequenced during a study of T cell repertoires in cytomegalovirus infection. Looking at the study overall: Selected CMV epitopes included recently identified HLA-C-restricted ones as well as well-studied HLA-B-restricted ones. Indications of both CMV infection and matching HLA type were provided by public TCR beta signatures. Study-wide results and caveats: CMV-specific TCR beta clonotypes restricted by HLA-C dominated the ex vivo response. Identification of carriers of CMV plus the relevant HLA was achieved through cumulative public TCR beta family frequency.

As regards this clonotype: The antigen remains undetermined.

The germline V gene has CDR1 SNHLY and CDR2 FYNNEI. The ends lost 7 bases at V and 4 bases at J; junction bases unmatched: 6. The CDR3 has 15 residues. MiXCR, applied by TCRdb to the reads, yields one record per CDR3 protein. Found here are 450,000 to 550,000 distinct CDR3 sequences, about 42% of them singletons; the top ten hold about 39%. The source of this sequence is a human donor in good health (CMV status not recorded). Some clones in this sample may be carry-over from other donors' samples. The chain has TRBV2 and TRBJ2-1; TRBD2 aligns across 11 bases. The source material was cultured PBMCs, sampled from culture after CMV antigen stimulation. CDR3 in amino acids: CASISSGGAYNEQFF. CDR3 sequence (DNA): TGTGCCAGCATTAGTAGCGGGGGGGCTTACAATGAGCAGTTCTTC.